Listed below are T cell receptor beta chains from one sample, sequenced in a study of T cell responses to AZD1222 COVID-19 vaccine. The table came from immunoSEQ multiplex PCR; TCRdb's copy has only in-frame clones and leaves some out. Of 150,000 to 200,000 clones listed, 70% to 90% are singletons. The material was peripheral blood, obtained on day 0 of AZD1222 vaccination. These receptors all come from an adult in good health. Each CDR3 is given with its conserved first and last residue. The order of the fields is V gene, D gene, clone size, J gene, CDR3 protein, CDR3 DNA. A D gene is named only where the DNA matches it firmly. Not every row has a clone size; where given, it reads once, few, many or a size class.

TRBV2	NA	NA	TRBJ2-7	CASSSGVSYEQYF	TGTGCCAGCTCCTCGGGGGTCTCCTACGAGCAGTACTTC
TRBV7-6	NA	NA	TRBJ2-6	CASSFYSGTGANVLTF	TGTGCCAGCAGCTTTTACTCCGGCACCGGGGCCAACGTCCTGACTTTC
TRBV6-1	NA	few	TRBJ1-3	CASSEDVVLAGNTIYF	TGTGCCAGCAGTGAAGATGTGGTACTCGCAGGAAACACCATATATTTT
TRBV5-4	TRBD1	NA	TRBJ1-2	CASSVGQTINYGYTF	TGTGCCAGCAGCGTGGGACAGACTATTAACTATGGCTACACCTTC
TRBV6-6	NA	NA	TRBJ2-7	CATKRDAGPYEQYF	TGTGCCACCAAGAGAGACGCCGGCCCCTACGAGCAGTACTTC
TRBV5-4	NA	NA	TRBJ2-5	CASRLGTLETQYF	TGTGCCAGCAGACTGGGAACGCTGGAGACCCAGTACTTC
TRBV27	TRBD1	NA	TRBJ1-2	CASSVIQGASYGYTF	TGTGCCAGCAGTGTCATACAGGGGGCCTCCTATGGCTACACCTTC
TRBV6-5	TRBD1	NA	TRBJ1-1	CASHKTAGGRAFF	TGTGCCAGTCACAAAACCGCAGGGGGCCGAGCTTTCTTT
TRBV7-9	TRBD1	NA	TRBJ2-7	CASSLGQGVPPEQYF	TGTGCCAGCAGCTTAGGCCAGGGGGTGCCCCCCGAGCAGTACTTC
TRBV2	NA	NA	TRBJ2-2	CASSARLLNTGELFF	TGTGCCAGCAGTGCCCGACTACTCAACACCGGGGAGCTGTTTTTT
TRBV7-9	TRBD2	once	TRBJ2-7	CASSLGAGGPYEQYF	TGTGCCAGCAGCTTAGGGGCGGGAGGGCCCTACGAGCAGTACTTC
TRBV7-4	NA	NA	TRBJ2-5	CASSPAPGQTYQETQYF	TGTGCCAGCAGCCCCGCCCCCGGACAAACGTACCAAGAGACCCAGTACTTC
TRBV27	NA	once	TRBJ2-6	CASSLWSASGANVLTF	TGTGCCAGCAGTTTGTGGTCGGCCTCTGGGGCCAACGTCCTGACTTTC
TRBV28	NA	NA	TRBJ1-2	CAGGAGIWDYGYTF	TGTGCCGGGGGTGCAGGGATTTGGGACTATGGCTACACCTTC
TRBV10-3	NA	NA	TRBJ2-5	CAIMENGGETQYF	TGTGCCATCATGGAGAACGGCGGCGAGACCCAGTACTTC
TRBV6-5	NA	NA	TRBJ2-1	CASSGRGSNEQFF	TGTGCCAGCAGCGGCAGGGGATCCAATGAGCAGTTCTTC
TRBV19	NA	NA	TRBJ2-7	CASSTQIGGYYEQYF	TGTGCCAGTAGTACGCAAATCGGGGGTTACTACGAGCAGTACTTC
TRBV28	TRBD1	NA	TRBJ1-5	CASRTGGLGNQPQHF	TGTGCCAGCAGGACAGGGGGGCTTGGCAATCAGCCCCAGCATTTT
TRBV28	TRBD1	NA	TRBJ2-7	CASSLFGRGWYEQYF	TGTGCCAGCAGTTTATTCGGCAGGGGGTGGTACGAGCAGTACTTC
TRBV7-2	NA	NA	TRBJ1-2	CASSPSRGNFYGYTF	TGTGCCAGCAGCCCCTCCAGGGGAAACTTCTATGGCTACACCTTC
TRBV11-1	NA	NA	TRBJ2-2	CASTAYTGELFF	TGTGCCAGCACCGCCTACACCGGGGAGCTGTTTTTT
TRBV30	NA	NA	TRBJ1-2	CAWTPPLGRQSNYGYTF	TGTGCCTGGACCCCTCCCCTCGGGCGGCAGTCGAACTATGGCTACACCTTC
TRBV27	TRBD2	NA	TRBJ2-7	CASRPGLAGFPSRYEQYF	TGTGCCAGCAGGCCGGGACTAGCGGGTTTCCCTTCGAGGTACGAGCAGTACTTC
TRBV6-6	NA	NA	TRBJ1-4	CASRTDEKLFF	TGTGCCAGCAGGACAGATGAAAAACTGTTTTTT
TRBV18	TRBD1	NA	TRBJ1-3	CASSLTTGGPPGNTIYF	TGTGCCAGCTCCCTAACGACAGGGGGCCCGCCTGGAAACACCATATATTTT
TRBV4-1	NA	NA	TRBJ2-1	CASSQADLVGAAYNEQFF	TGCGCCAGCAGCCAAGCCGATCTGGTTGGGGCGGCCTACAATGAGCAGTTCTTC
TRBV27	TRBD1	once	TRBJ2-2	CASKLLGQGFTGELFF	TGTGCCAGCAAATTACTGGGACAGGGGTTCACCGGGGAGCTGTTTTTT
TRBV28	NA	once	TRBJ1-1	CASSLLQEAFF	TGTGCCAGCAGTCTCCTTCAGGAAGCTTTCTTT
TRBV28	TRBD1	NA	TRBJ1-2	CATRDSLYGYTF	TGTGCCACCCGGGACAGCCTCTATGGCTACACCTTC
TRBV10-1	TRBD1	NA	TRBJ2-2	CASSPRTGYTGELFF	TGCGCCAGCAGCCCCAGGACAGGGTACACCGGGGAGCTGTTTTTT
TRBV6-5	NA	NA	TRBJ1-2	CASRGSRLYGYTF	TGTGCCAGCAGAGGAAGCAGGCTATATGGCTACACCTTC
TRBV27	TRBD1	NA	TRBJ1-2	CASSLQGGYGYTF	TGTGCCAGCAGCCTACAGGGGGGCTATGGCTACACCTTC
TRBV28	NA	NA	TRBJ1-3	CASSLSVTGNTIYF	TGTGCCAGCAGTTTATCAGTGACTGGAAACACCATATATTTT
TRBV5-1	NA	NA	TRBJ2-7	CASSQGEAYEQYF	TGCGCCAGCTCTCAGGGTGAGGCCTACGAGCAGTACTTC
TRBV9	NA	NA	TRBJ2-7	CASSVVASEKGRPSYEQYF	TGTGCCAGCAGCGTAGTAGCTAGCGAGAAAGGGAGACCCTCCTACGAGCAGTACTTC
TRBV28	NA	NA	TRBJ1-5	CASSLISANQPQHF	TGTGCCAGCAGTTTAATTTCAGCGAATCAGCCCCAGCATTTT
TRBV5-1	TRBD1	NA	TRBJ2-5	CASTIRDRVHETQYF	TGCGCCAGCACCATCCGGGACAGGGTACACGAGACCCAGTACTTC
TRBV19	NA	NA	TRBJ1-2	CASSTGRDYGYTF	TGTGCCAGTAGTACGGGACGGGACTATGGCTACACCTTC
TRBV19	TRBD2	NA	TRBJ2-3	CASRLAGGGTDTQYF	TGTGCCAGCCGACTAGCGGGAGGTGGCACAGATACGCAGTATTTT
TRBV7-9	TRBD1	NA	TRBJ1-3	CASSPRTGGVGSGNTIYF	TGTGCCAGCAGCCCCCGGACAGGGGGTGTCGGGTCCGGAAACACCATATATTTT
TRBV7-9	NA	NA	TRBJ2-7	CASSLLAGSYEQYF	TGTGCCAGCAGCCTTCTTGCGGGGTCCTACGAGCAGTACTTC